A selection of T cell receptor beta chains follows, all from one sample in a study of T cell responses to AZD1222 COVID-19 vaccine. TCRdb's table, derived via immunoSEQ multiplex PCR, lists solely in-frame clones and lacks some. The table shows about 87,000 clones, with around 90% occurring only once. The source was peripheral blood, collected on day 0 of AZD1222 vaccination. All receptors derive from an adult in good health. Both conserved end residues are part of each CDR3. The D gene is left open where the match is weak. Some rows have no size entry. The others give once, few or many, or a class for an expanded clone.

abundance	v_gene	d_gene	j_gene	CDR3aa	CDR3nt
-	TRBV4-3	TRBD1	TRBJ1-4	CASSTVDRGAEKLFF	TGCGCCAGCAGCACAGTCGACAGGGGCGCAGAAAAACTGTTTTTT
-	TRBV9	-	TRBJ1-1	CASSVGFEAEAFF	TGTGCCAGCAGCGTAGGGTTTGAGGCTGAAGCTTTCTTT
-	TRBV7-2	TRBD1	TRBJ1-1	CASSSGRQGNPEAFF	TGTGCCAGCAGCTCGGGAAGACAGGGGAACCCTGAAGCTTTCTTT
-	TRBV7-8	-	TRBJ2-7	CASRRTDGPYEQYF	TGTGCCAGCAGACGGACTGACGGACCCTACGAGCAGTACTTC
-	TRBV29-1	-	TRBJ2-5	CSAAGQGGETQYF	TGCAGCGCCGCGGGGCAGGGCGGGGAGACCCAGTACTTC
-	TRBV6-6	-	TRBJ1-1	CASSEAFF	TGTGCCAGCAGCGAAGCTTTCTTT
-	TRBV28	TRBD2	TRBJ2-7	CASSSLAGEAYEQYF	TGTGCCAGCAGTTCACTAGCGGGGGAAGCCTACGAGCAGTACTTC
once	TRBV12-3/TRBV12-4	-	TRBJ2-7	CASSLMAVDEQYF	TGTGCCAGCAGTTTGATGGCCGTGGACGAGCAGTACTTC
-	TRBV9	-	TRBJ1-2	CASSVNGGEGVGYGYTF	TGTGCCAGCAGCGTCAATGGAGGAGAGGGGGTTGGCTATGGCTACACCTTC
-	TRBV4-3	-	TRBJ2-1	CASSQERDPNEQFF	TGCGCCAGCAGCCAAGAGAGGGACCCCAATGAGCAGTTCTTC
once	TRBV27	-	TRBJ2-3	CASWDSSTTDTQYF	TGTGCCAGCTGGGACTCGAGTACCACAGATACGCAGTATTTT
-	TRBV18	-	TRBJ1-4	CASSQRTATNEKLFF	TGTGCCAGCTCGCAACGAACTGCAACTAATGAAAAACTGTTTTTT
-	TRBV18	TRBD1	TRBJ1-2	CASSPRQGPYGYTF	TGTGCCAGCTCACCTCGACAGGGCCCCTATGGCTACACCTTC
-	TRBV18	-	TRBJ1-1	CASSTQDLPGAFF	TGTGCCAGCTCAACACAGGATTTACCCGGAGCTTTCTTT
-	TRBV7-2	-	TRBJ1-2	CASSLGGRSEGYTF	TGTGCCAGCAGCTTAGGTGGCAGGTCTGAGGGCTACACCTTC
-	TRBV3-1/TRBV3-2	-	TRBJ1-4	CASSPDRNEKLFF	TGTGCCAGCAGCCCGGACCGAAATGAAAAACTGTTTTTT
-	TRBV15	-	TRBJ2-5	CATSTTRGQETQYF	TGTGCCACCAGCACCACGAGGGGACAAGAGACCCAGTACTTC
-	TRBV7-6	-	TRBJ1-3	CASSLDVPTSSGNTIYF	TGTGCCAGCAGCCTCGATGTCCCAACCAGCTCTGGAAACACCATATATTTT
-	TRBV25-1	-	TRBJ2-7	CASSVNDPYEQYF	TGTGCCAGCAGTGTCAACGACCCCTACGAGCAGTACTTC